This TCR beta chain was sequenced for a study of vaccination effects on CD4 cells after COVID-19 (dated by TCRdb to between 2021 and 2022). With regard to the full study: In the ViraFEST assay, PBMC were stimulated with viral peptide pools, and TCR sequencing was then used to find antigen-specific CD4+ T cell clonotypes based on their expansion. Each well held fewer than 2.5 million PBMC cultured in IMDM containing about 5.5% human AB serum, 9 to 10 IU/ml IL-2 and gentamicin, along with about 9.5 ug/ml peptides. The full study included 10 COVID-19 convalescent patients and several SARS-CoV-2-naive healthy vaccine recipients. The Oncomine TCR Beta short-read assay on an Illumina iSeq 100 was used to sequence cultures from other donors in the study. Across the study, the median time from the second dose to post-vaccine sampling was 72 days (range 14 to 241). In both COVID-19 convalescent patients and infection-naive vaccine recipients, the study compared SARS-CoV-2 spike-specific CD4+ TCR repertoires from before mRNA vaccination with those from after it. The full study reports these points: Only a small number of convalescent patients were included, and no early post-infection timepoints were available, which limited the study. Marked clonal contraction was observed in both infection-induced and vaccine-induced clones at late post-vaccination timepoints, consistent with waning T cell responses. In healthy vaccine recipients, vaccine-induced clones were almost all SARS-CoV-2 mono-reactive, with only 1 of 255 cross-reactive with common cold coronaviruses.

Libraries were prepared through the immunoSEQ multiplex PCR assay. TCR beta CDR3 sequencing was performed on DNA from the cultured, isolated CD4+ T cells. Concerning the study's data processing: The analysis removed non-productive TCR sequences, trimmed reads to the CDR3 region, and retained only CDR3s that were 7 or more amino acids long. The MANAFEST web app was used to identify antigen-specific clonotypes by comparing expansion in peptide wells with expansion in reference cultures. To be called positive, a clone needed expansion at FDR<0.05 compared with the reference and with all other wells, an odds ratio greater than 5, and a frequency greater than 0.1% in two replicate wells. Cross-reactive clonotypes were defined as significantly expanded in SARS-CoV-2 spike wells and in at least one common cold coronavirus spike condition. CDR3 similarity was assessed by Levenshtein distance using the stringdist R package, and unrooted trees were constructed with ape in R 3.6.1. Here the immuneACCESS table is served through TCRdb, limited to in-frame sequences with V and J called. Missing clones are a known gap in these copies; in checked studies unresolved V genes cover under half, and the rest lacks a known reason. V and J calls and clone size are given by that table; D and trimming were obtained from the DNA. A total of 50,000 to 80,000 clones appear in this sample, roughly four fifths of them only once. The ten most abundant clones make up about 2.5% of the sample.

After approximately 11 days of culture, CD4+ T cells were isolated with the EasySep CD4+ T cell isolation kit. Participants received two doses of either the BNT162b2 or the mRNA-1273 mRNA SARS-CoV-2 vaccine. None of the healthy vaccine recipients had a prior SARS-CoV-2 infection, which was confirmed by nucleocapsid antibody tests that came back negative both before and after vaccination. On days 3 and 7, half of the culture medium was replaced with fresh IL-2-containing medium. Unless noted otherwise, every peptide stimulation condition was grown in triplicate wells. PBMC were separated from whole blood using Ficoll-Paque Plus gradient centrifugation and were then either cryopreserved at -140C or used fresh. The QIAamp micro DNA kit was used to extract genomic DNA from the cultured CD4+ T cells. About this clone: Its binding antigen is unknown. No base quality information exists; no much larger clone differs at one position.

This TCR was sampled from a human donor who received a COVID-19 vaccine. The sample consisted of CD4+ T cells from PBMCs cultured without peptide, taken after COVID-19 vaccination.

The CDR3 reads CASSQWVAPGQGRYIQYF. The DNA reads TGCGCCAGCAGCCAATGGGTAGCGCCGGGACAGGGGAGATACATTCAGTACTTC. The rearrangement joined TRBV4-1 to TRBJ2-4, and TRBD1 matches 10 of the central bases. Trimmed from V: 2 bases; trimmed from J: 8 bases; junction bases lacking a gene match: 15. CDR1 and CDR2 were assigned from the germline V gene as MGHRA and YSYEKL. From the cysteine through the phenylalanine, the CDR3 covers 18 amino acids. The retained sequence is limited to the CDR3, 54 bases, with the frame set at the first base.